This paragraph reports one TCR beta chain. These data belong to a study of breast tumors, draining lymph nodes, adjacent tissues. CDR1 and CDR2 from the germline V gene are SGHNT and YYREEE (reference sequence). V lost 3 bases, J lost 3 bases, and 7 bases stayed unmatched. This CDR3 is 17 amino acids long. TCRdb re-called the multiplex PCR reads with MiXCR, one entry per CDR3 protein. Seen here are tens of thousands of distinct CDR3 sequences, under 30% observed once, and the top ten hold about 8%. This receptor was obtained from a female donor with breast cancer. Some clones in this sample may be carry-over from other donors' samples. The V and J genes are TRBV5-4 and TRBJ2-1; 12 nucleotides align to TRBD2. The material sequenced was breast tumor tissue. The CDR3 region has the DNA TGTGCCAGCAGCTCAACCGGGACTAGCGGGTACTACAATGAGCAGTTCTTC. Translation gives CASSSTGTSGYYNEQFF.